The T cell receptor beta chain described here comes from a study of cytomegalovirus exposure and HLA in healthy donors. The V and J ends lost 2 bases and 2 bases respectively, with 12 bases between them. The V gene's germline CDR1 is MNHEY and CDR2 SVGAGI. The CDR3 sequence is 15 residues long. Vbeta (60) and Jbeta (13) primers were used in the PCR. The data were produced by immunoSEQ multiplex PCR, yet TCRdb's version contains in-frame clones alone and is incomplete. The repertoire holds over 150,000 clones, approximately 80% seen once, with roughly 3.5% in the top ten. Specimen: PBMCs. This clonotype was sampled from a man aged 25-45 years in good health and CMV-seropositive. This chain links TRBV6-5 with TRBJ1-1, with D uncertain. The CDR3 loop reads CASSYVSRGNTEAFF. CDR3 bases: TGTGCCAGCAGTTACGTTTCTCGCGGCAACACTGAAGCTTTCTTT.